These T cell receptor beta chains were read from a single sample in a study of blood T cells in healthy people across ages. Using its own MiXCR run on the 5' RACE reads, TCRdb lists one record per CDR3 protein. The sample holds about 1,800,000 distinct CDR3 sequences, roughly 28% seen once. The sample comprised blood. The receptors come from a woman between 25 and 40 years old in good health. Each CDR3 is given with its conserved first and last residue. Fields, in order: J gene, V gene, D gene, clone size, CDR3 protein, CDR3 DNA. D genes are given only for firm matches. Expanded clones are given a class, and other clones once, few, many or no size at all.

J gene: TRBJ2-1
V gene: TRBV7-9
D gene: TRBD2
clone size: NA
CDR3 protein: CASSFSGSSSGQFF
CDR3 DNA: TGTGCCAGCAGCTTTAGCGGGAGCTCGAGCGGGCAGTTCTTC

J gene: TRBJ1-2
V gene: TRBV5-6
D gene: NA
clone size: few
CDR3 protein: CASSLDLGYTF
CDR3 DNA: TGTGCCAGCAGCTTGGACCTTGGCTACACCTTC

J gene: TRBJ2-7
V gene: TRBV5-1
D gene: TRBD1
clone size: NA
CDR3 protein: CASSLAGQGRVYEQYF
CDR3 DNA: TGCGCCAGCAGCTTGGCCGGACAGGGTAGAGTCTACGAGCAGTACTTC

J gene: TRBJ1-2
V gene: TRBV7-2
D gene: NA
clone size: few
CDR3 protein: CASSPPDGNYGYTF
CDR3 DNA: TGTGCCAGCAGCCCACCGGACGGTAACTATGGCTACACCTTC

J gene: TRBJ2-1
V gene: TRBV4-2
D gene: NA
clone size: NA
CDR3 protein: CASSQGGSCNEQFF
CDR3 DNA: TGTGCCAGCAGCCAAGGAGGGTCCTGCAATGAGCAGTTCTTC

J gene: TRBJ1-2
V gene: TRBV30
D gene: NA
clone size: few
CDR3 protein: CAWSARLQGTDGYTF
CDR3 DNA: TGTGCCTGGAGTGCCCGCCTCCAGGGGACCGATGGCTACACCTTC

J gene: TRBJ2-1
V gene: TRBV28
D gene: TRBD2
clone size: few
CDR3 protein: CASSLLAGGLREQFF
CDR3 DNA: TGTGCCAGCAGTCTTCTAGCGGGGGGACTTCGGGAGCAGTTCTTC

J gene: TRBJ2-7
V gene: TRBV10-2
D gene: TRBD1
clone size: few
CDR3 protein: CASSERGQRSYEQYF
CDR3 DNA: TGCGCCAGCAGTGAGAGGGGACAGCGTTCCTACGAGCAGTACTTC

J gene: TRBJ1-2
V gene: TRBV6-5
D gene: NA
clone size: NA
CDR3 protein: CASRRGGDYGYTF
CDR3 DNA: TGTGCCAGCAGACGCGGAGGGGATTATGGCTACACCTTC

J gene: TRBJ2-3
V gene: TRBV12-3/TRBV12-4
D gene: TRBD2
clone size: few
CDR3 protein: CASKGAGGILSTDTQYF
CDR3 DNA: TGTGCCAGCAAGGGAGCGGGAGGAATCCTTAGCACAGATACGCAGTATTTT

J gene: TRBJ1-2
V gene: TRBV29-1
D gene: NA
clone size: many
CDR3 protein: CSVDFGQANGYTF
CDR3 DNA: TGCAGCGTTGATTTTGGACAAGCAAATGGCTACACCTTC

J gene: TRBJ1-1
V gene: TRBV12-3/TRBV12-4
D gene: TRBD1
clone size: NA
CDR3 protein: CASTGGQGVGISTEAFF
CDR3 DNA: TGTGCCAGCACCGGAGGACAGGGAGTAGGAATCAGCACTGAAGCTTTCTTT

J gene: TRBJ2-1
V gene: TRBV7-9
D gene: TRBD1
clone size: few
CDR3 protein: CASRRPSGQSYNEQFF
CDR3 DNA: TGTGCCAGCAGACGCCCCTCGGGACAGTCCTACAATGAGCAGTTCTTC

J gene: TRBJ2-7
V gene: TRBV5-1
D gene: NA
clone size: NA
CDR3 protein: CASSPPPPSYEQYF
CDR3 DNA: TGCGCCAGCAGCCCTCCCCCTCCATCCTACGAGCAGTACTTC

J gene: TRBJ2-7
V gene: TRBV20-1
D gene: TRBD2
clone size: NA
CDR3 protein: CSATRTGGPKEQYF
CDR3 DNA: TGCAGTGCTACCAGGACGGGAGGGCCGAAGGAGCAGTACTTC

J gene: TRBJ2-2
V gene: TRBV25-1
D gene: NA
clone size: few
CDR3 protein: CASSALDWTSGELFF
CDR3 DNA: TGTGCCAGCAGTGCCCTAGACTGGACATCCGGGGAGCTGTTTTTT

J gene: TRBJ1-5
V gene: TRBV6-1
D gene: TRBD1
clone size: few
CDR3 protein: CASRRTDRGLNQPQHF
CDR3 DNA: TGTGCCAGCAGACGAACCGACAGGGGGCTCAATCAGCCCCAGCATTTT

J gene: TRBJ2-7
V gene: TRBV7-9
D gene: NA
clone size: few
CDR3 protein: CASSLGTLDTYEQYF
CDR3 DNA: TGTGCCAGCAGCCTCGGAACCCTTGACACCTACGAGCAGTACTTC

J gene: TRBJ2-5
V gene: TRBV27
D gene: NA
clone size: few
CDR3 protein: CASSFLGRGQETQYF
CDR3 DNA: TGTGCCAGCAGTTTTCTAGGGCGGGGCCAAGAGACCCAGTACTTC

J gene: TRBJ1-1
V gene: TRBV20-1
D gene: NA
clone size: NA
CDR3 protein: CSATPSTEAFF
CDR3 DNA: TGCAGTGCGACCCCTAGCACTGAAGCTTTCTTT

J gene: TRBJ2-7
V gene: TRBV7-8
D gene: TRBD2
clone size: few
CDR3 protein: CASSTTLAGGGWYF
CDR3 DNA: TGTGCCAGCAGCACTACCCTGGCGGGAGGGGGTTGGTACTTC

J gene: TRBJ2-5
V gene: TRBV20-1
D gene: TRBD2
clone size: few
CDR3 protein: CSARGRISGGAVETQYF
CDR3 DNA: TGCAGTGCTAGAGGAAGGATTAGCGGGGGGGCAGTTGAGACCCAGTACTTC

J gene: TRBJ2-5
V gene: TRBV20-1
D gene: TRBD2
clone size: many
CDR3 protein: CSARRGVQETQYF
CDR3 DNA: TGCAGTGCTAGACGGGGGGTACAAGAGACCCAGTACTTC

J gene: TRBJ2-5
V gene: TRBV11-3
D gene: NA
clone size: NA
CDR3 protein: CTSSLCSQETQYF
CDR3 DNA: TGTACCAGCAGCTTATGCAGCCAAGAGACCCAGTACTTC

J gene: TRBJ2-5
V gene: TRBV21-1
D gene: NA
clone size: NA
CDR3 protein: CASSKGPPAGRRMRPETQYF
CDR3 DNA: TGTGCCAGTAGCAAAGGCCCCCCGGCGGGAAGGCGGATGAGGCCGGAGACCCAGTACTTC

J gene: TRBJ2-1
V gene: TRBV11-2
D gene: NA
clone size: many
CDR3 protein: CASSTGTASYNEQFF
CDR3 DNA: TGTGCCAGCAGCACAGGGACCGCGTCCTACAATGAGCAGTTCTTC

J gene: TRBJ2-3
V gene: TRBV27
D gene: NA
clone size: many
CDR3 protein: CASSPRGFTDTQYF
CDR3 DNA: TGCGCCAGCAGCCCGAGGGGATTCACAGATACGCAGTATTTT

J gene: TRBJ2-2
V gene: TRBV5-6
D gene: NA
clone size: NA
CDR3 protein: CASSLADRWNTGELFF
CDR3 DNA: TGTGCCAGCAGCTTGGCCGACAGATGGAACACCGGGGAGCTGTTTTTT

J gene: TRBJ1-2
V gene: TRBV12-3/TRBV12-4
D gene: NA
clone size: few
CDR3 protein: CASRRTDDYGYTF
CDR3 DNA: TGTGCCAGCAGACGGACGGACGACTATGGCTACACCTTC

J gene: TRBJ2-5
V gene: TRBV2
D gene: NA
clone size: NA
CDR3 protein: CASSGARRETQYF
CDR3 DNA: TGTGCCAGCAGTGGGGCTAGGCGGGAGACCCAGTACTTC

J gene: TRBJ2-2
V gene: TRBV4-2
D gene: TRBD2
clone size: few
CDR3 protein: CASSQQTSGGTHANTGELFF
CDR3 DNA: TGTGCCAGCAGCCAACAAACTAGCGGAGGAACCCACGCGAACACCGGGGAGCTGTTTTTT

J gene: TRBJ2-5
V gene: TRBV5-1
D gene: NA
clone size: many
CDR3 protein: CASSSDVNSGQVETQYF
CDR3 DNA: TGCGCCAGCAGCTCGGACGTCAATAGCGGTCAAGTAGAGACCCAGTACTTC

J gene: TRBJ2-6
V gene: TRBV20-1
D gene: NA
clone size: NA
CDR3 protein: CSAIPGEGSSGANVLTF
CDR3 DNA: TGCAGTGCTATCCCCGGGGAAGGAAGCTCTGGGGCCAACGTCCTGACTTTC

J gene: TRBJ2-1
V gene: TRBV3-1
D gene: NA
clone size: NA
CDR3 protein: CASSQGDFYNEQFF
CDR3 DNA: TGTGCCAGCAGCCAAGGGGACTTCTACAATGAGCAGTTCTTC

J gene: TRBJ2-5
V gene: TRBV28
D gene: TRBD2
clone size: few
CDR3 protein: CASRSLAGPGQETQYF
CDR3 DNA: TGTGCCAGCAGATCCCTAGCGGGGCCAGGACAAGAGACCCAGTACTTC

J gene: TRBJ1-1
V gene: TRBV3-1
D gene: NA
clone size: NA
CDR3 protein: CASSQEDKAFF
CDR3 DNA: TGTGCCAGCAGCCAAGAAGATAAGGCTTTCTTT

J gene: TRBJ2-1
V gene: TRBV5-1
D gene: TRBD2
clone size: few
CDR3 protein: CASSRGTSGTDEQFF
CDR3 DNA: TGCGCCAGCAGCCGCGGGACTAGCGGGACCGATGAGCAGTTCTTC

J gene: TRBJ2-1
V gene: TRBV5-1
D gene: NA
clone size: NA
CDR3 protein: CASSLADWSQDEQFF
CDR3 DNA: TGCGCCAGCAGCTTGGCCGATTGGAGCCAGGATGAGCAGTTCTTC

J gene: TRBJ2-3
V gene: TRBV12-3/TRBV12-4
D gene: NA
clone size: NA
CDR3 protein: CASSLRGVGTDAQYF
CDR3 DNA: TGTGCCAGCAGTTTACGAGGGGTTGGCACAGATGCGCAGTATTTT

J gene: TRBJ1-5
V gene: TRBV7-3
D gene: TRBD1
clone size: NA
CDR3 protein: CASSSRQGVYNQPQHF
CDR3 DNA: TGTGCCAGCAGCTCTCGACAGGGGGTTTACAATCAGCCCCAGCATTTT

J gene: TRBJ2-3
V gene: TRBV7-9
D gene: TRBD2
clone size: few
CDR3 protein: CASSLKLADTDTQYF
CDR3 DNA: TGTGCCAGCAGCTTAAAACTAGCGGACACAGATACGCAGTATTTT

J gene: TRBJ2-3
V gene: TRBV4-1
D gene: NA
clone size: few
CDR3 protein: CASSQRRGSTDTQYF
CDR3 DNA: TGCGCCAGCAGCCAAAGGCGGGGTAGCACAGATACGCAGTATTTT

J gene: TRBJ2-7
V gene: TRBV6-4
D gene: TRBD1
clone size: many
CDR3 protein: CASSDDRGSEQYF
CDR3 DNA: TGTGCCAGCAGTGACGACAGGGGGTCCGAGCAGTACTTC

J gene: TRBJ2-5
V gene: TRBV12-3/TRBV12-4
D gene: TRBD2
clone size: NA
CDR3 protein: CASTGSSGRETQYF
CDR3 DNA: TGTGCCAGCACAGGCAGTAGCGGGAGGGAGACCCAGTACTTC

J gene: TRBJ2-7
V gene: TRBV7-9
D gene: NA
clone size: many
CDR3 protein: CASSLSRDAVSYEQYF
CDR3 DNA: TGTGCCAGCAGCCTCTCCCGGGACGCAGTCTCCTACGAGCAGTACTTC

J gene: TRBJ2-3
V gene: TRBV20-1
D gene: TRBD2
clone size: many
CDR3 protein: CSARGASGVVDTQYF
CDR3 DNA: TGCAGTGCTAGGGGGGCTAGCGGGGTGGTAGATACGCAGTATTTT

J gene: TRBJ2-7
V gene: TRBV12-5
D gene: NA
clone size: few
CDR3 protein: CASGEDNIYEQYF
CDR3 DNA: TGTGCTAGTGGTGAAGACAATATCTACGAGCAGTACTTC

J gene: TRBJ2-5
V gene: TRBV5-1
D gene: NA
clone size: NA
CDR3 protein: CASSPLASNPRETQYF
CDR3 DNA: TGCGCCAGCAGCCCCCTAGCAAGCAATCCTCGGGAGACCCAGTACTTC

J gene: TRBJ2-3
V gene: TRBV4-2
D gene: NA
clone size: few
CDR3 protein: CASSQDRDNTDTQYF
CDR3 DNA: TGTGCCAGCAGCCAAGACCGGGACAACACAGATACGCAGTATTTT

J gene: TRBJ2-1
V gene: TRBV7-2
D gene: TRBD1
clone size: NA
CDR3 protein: CASSLGKDRGQRFF
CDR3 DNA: TGTGCCAGCAGCTTAGGGAAGGACAGGGGGCAGCGGTTCTTC

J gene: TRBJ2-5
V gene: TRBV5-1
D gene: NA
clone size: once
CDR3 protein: CASLRTDETQYF
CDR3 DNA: TGCGCCAGCCTGAGGACAGACGAGACCCAGTACTTC